This TCR beta chain was documented in a study of T cells in Graves' hyperthyroidism and ophthalmopathy. There are many counts of this clonotype. As yet, its antigen is unknown. Amplified regions were TCR beta CDR3 sequences from RNA transcripts. RT-PCR in the first round (using the HTBI primer set) targeted the TCR CDR3. MiXCR was run by TCRdb on the multiplex PCR reads, yielding one entry per CDR3 protein. The sample lists 450,000 to 700,000 distinct CDR3 sequences, about half occurring once. The ends were cut back, 5 bases at V and 7 bases at J, with 14 bases in the middle. The length of the CDR3 is 13 residues. CDR1 is SGHTA and CDR2 is FQGTGA in the germline V gene. Whole-study results and caveats: Most clonotypes expanded in thyroid above 0.001 were likewise present in blood.

This chain uses TRBV7-3 with TRBJ1-2; tentative D call: TRBD1 (6 bases). This clonotype was sampled from an adult woman with Graves' disease, either hyperthyroidism or ophthalmopathy (not recorded which). The source material was peripheral blood or thyroid tissue (not recorded which). The CDR3: CASSPTGTGGYTF. CDR3 DNA sequence: TGTGCCAGCAGCCCTACAGGGACGGGTGGCTACACCTTC.